This entry is about one T cell receptor beta chain. This entry is derived from a study of control samples from healthy donors and cancer patients. TCRdb's copy holds only in-frame clones and misses some; the assay was immunoSEQ multiplex PCR. The sample records fewer than 200,000 clones, over 90% being singletons. The J segment lost 6 bases and the V segment lost 5 bases, leaving 7 bases of the junction unmatched. There are 14 residues in the CDR3. The germline V gene encodes CDR1 SQVTM and CDR2 ANQGSEA. The clonotype comes from a woman aged 25 to 39 in good health. The sequenced sample consisted of blood. The chain links TRBV29-1 to TRBJ1-2, with TRBD1 matching over 12 bases. The CDR3 region is CSVWGQGARNGYTF. The CDR3 bases are TGCAGCGTTTGGGGACAGGGGGCGCGAAATGGCTACACCTTC.